A single T cell receptor (beta chain) is shown here with its context. The target of this receptor is not known. Qualities for individual bases were not recorded, and no much larger clone is one base off. The method was the immunoSEQ multiplex PCR assay. For most patients, genomic DNA was subjected to high-throughput TCR-beta CDR3 sequencing by Adaptive Biotechnologies. On the authors' methods: TCR sequencing data for around 20 patients were retrieved from Adaptive's ImmunoSEQ software; a few other patients were processed with MiXCR and VDJtools. CDR3 nucleotide sequences shared by donor and recipient were removed because the origin of these sequences could not be assigned. At least 2-fold expansion over unstimulated cells and a minimum CFSE-low frequency of 0.002% (template counts) or 0.001% (read counts) were required for clones to be classified as alloreactive. Clones were considered mappable if detected in sequenced pre-transplant spleen, lymph node, or MLR CFSE-low populations of the donor or recipient. Cumulative frequency of alloreactive clones was calculated as a percentage of all sequences weighted by copy number. The source is immuneACCESS, and TCRdb retained only in-frame sequences with V and J called. Part of the clones is not carried over; for the studies checked, unresolved V genes explain less than half of this, and the remainder is unexplained. That table is the source of V, J and clone size, and D and trimming were worked out from the DNA. This sample gives about 47,000 clones in total; about 94% of them show up just once. The top ten hold around 1.4% of the sample.

Germline trimming amounts to 3 bases on V and 7 bases on J, with 7 as the count of junction bases outside the gene matches. The CDR3, from cysteine to phenylalanine, totals 14 residues. The CDR3 DNA has 42 bases and is translated from base 1. CDR1 SQVTM and CDR2 ANQGSEA are derived from the germline V gene. The data were obtained in a study of graft-versus-host responses after intestinal transplantation (dated by TCRdb to the early 2020s). With respect to the entire study: The transplants that recipients received were multivisceral, liver-intestinal, or isolated intestinal. Every recipient was given anti-thymocyte globulin induction, then maintenance tacrolimus and steroids for roughly 3 years. Graft-versus-host and host-versus-graft alloreactive T cell clones were tracked in the graft, circulation and bone marrow after intestinal transplantation using bulk TCR-beta CDR3 sequencing. Alloreactive clones were identified by sequencing pre-transplant mixed lymphocyte reaction products and comparing these products with unstimulated pre-transplant donor and recipient T cells. The cohort enrolled 24 intestinal transplant recipients, one of whom was a retransplant, and a few patients without pretransplant specimens were excluded. Donor T cell macrochimerism was defined as a peak of at least 4% donor T cells among recipient peripheral blood mononuclear cells. Rather than going through the commercial service, samples from a few later patients were sequenced in-house on an Illumina MiSeq and processed with MiXCR. Overall study outcomes, separate from this receptor: GvH clones were detected in recipient bone marrow, and some of these GvH clones were observed earlier in ileal mucosa or blood, consistent with an intestinal mucosal origin. Early after transplant, declines in HvG clones were associated with peak levels of circulating GvH clones. In patients with donor T cell macrochimerism, the allografts had high GvH to HvG T cell clonal ratios. Conclusions were limited by the relatively low number and heterogeneity of intestinal transplant patients.

Blood samples were collected up to 4 times in the first month after transplant and then at least monthly when available. The TCR sequence derives from a human patient who received an intestinal transplant, so some T cells may come from the graft donor. The rearranged chain carries TRBV29-1 and TRBJ2-1, with 9 bases matching TRBD2. The sample here was PBMCs, taken about 350 days after intestinal transplant. CDR3 region: CSVELAGGPNEQFF. The DNA sequence is TGCAGCGTTGAGCTTGCGGGGGGGCCTAATGAGCAGTTCTTC.